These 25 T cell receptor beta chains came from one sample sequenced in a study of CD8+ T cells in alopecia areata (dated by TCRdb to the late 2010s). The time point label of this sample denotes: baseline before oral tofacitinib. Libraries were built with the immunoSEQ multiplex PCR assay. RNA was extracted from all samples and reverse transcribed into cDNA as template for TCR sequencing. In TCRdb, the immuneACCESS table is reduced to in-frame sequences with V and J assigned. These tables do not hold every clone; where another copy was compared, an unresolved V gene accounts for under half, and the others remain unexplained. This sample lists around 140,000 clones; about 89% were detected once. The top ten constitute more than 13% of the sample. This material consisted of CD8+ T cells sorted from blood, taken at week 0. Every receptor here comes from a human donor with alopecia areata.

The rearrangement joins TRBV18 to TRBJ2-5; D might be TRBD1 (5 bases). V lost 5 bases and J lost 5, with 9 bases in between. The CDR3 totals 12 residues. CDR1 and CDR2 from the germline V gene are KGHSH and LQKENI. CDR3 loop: CASSLRQETQYF. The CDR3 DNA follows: TGTGCCAGCTCATTACGACAGGAGACCCAGTACTTC.

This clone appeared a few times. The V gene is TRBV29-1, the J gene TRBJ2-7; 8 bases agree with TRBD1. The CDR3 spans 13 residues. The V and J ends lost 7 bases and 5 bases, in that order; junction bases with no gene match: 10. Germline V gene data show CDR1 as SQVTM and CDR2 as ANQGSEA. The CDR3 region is CSAKHPQGDEQYF. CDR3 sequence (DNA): TGCAGCGCCAAACACCCACAGGGGGACGAGCAGTACTTC.

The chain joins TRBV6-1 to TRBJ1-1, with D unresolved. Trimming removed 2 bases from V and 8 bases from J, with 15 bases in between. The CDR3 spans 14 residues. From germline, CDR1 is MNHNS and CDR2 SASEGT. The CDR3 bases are TGTGCCAGCAGTGAATGGAGGGAGAGTGTCGAAGCTTTCTTT. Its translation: CASSEWRESVEAFF.

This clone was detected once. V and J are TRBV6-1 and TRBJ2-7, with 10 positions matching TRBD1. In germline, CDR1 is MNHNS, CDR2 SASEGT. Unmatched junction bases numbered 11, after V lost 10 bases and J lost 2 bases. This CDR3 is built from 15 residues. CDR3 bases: TGTGCCACCGATGATCCGGGACAGGGGACCTACGAGCAGTACTTC. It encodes CATDDPGQGTYEQYF.

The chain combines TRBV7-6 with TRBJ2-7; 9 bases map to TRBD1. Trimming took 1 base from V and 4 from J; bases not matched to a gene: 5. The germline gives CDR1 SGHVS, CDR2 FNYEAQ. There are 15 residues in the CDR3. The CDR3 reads CASSLGAGQGYEQYF. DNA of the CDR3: TGTGCCAGCAGCTTAGGAGCGGGACAGGGTTACGAGCAGTACTTC.

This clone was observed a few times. CDR3 sequence (DNA): TGTGCCAGCAGCTTCGGACCGCAGGTGTTTTTT. As protein: CASSFGPQVFF. The V gene is TRBV5-6, the J gene TRBJ1-4; unclear D gene. CDR1 and CDR2 (germline): SGHDT, YYEEEE. Between the trimmed V and J ends, which lost 2 bases and 15 bases, there was a span of 11 bases. The CDR3 is made up of 11 amino acids.

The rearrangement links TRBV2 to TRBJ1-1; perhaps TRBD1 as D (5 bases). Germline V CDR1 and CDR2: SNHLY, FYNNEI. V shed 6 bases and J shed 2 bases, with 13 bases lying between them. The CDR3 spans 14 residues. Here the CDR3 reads CASRETVGNTEAFF. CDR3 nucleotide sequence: TGTGCCAGCAGGGAGACAGTGGGAAACACTGAAGCTTTCTTT.

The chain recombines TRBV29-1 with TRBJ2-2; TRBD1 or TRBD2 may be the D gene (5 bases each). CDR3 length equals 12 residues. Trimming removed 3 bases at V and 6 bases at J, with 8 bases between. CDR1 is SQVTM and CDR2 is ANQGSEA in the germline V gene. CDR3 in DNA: TGCAGCGTTGAGGTGGGGGCCGGGGAGCTGTTTTTT. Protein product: CSVEVGAGELFF.

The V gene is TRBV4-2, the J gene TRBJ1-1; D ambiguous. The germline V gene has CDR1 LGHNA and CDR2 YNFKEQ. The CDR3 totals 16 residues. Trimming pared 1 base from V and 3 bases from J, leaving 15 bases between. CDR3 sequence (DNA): TGTGCCAGCAGCCAAGGCCCAGGTCCTCTTGACACTGAAGCTTTCTTT. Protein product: CASSQGPGPLDTEAFF.

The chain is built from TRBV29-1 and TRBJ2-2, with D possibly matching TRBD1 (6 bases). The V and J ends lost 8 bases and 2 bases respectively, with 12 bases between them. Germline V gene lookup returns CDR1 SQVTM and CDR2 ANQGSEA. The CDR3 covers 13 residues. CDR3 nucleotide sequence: TGCAGCCTCAGGGGTGAAAACACCGGGGAGCTGTTTTTT. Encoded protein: CSLRGENTGELFF.

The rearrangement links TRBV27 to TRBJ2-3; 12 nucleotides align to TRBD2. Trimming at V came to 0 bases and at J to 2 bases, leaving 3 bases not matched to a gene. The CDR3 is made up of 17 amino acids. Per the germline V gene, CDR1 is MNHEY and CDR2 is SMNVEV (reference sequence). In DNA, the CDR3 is TGTGCCAGCAGTTTATCCGGGACTAGCGGGTTCACAGATACGCAGTATTTT. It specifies CASSLSGTSGFTDTQYF.

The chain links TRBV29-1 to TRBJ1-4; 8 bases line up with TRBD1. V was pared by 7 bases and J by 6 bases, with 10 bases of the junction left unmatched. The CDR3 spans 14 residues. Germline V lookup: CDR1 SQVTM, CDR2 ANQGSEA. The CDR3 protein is CSAKEDREDEKLFF. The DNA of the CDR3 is TGCAGCGCGAAGGAGGACAGGGAGGATGAAAAACTGTTTTTT.

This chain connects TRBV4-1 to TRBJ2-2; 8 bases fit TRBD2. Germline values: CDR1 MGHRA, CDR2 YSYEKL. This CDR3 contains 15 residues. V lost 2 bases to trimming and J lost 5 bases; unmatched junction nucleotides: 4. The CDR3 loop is CASSQNGRDTGELFF. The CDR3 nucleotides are TGCGCCAGCAGCCAAAACGGGAGGGATACCGGGGAGCTGTTTTTT.

CDR3 sequence reads: CASSHATGTDVNTEAFF. In DNA form, the CDR3 reads TGTGCCAGCAGCCATGCAACCGGGACAGATGTGAACACTGAAGCTTTCTTT. The V gene is TRBV7-8, the J gene TRBJ1-1; TRBD1 matches 7 bases. Germline V CDR1 and CDR2: SGHVS, FQNEAQ. The CDR3 contains 17 residues. V lost 5 bases to trimming and J lost 0 bases; unmatched junction nucleotides: 12.

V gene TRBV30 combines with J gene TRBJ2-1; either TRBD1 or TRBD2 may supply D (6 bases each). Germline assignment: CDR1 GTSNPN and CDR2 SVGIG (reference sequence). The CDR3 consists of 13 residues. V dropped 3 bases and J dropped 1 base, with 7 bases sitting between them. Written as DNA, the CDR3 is TGTGCCTGGAGAGGGGGGTCCTACAATGAGCAGTTCTTC. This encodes CAWRGGSYNEQFF.

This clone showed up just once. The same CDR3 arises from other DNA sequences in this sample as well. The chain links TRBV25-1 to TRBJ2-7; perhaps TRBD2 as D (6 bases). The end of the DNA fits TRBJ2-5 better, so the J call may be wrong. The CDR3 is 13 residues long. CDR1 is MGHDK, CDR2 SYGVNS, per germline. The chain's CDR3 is CASSEWGGETQYF. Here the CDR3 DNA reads TGTGCCAGCAGTGAATGGGGAGGAGAGACCCAGTACTTC.

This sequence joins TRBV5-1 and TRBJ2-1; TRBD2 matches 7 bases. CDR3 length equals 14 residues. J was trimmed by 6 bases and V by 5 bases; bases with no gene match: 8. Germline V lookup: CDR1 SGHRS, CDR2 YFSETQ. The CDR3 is CASRERGRINEQFF. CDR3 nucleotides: TGCGCCAGCAGGGAGCGGGGAAGGATCAATGAGCAGTTCTTC.

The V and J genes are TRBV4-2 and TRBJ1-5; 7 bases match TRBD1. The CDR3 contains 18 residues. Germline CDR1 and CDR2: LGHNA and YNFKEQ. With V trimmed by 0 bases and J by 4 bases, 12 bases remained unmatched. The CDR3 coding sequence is TGTGCCAGCAGCCAAGAATTAGGGGCAGGGGGTCCTAATCAGCCCCAGCATTTT. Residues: CASSQELGAGGPNQPQHF.

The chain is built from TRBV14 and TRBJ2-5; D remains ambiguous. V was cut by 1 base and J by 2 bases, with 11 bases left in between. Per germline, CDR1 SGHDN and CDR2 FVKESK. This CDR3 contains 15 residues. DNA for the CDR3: TGTGCCAGCAGCCAAGGGTACGGGCTGCAAGAGACCCAGTACTTC. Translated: CASSQGYGLQETQYF.

CDR3 bases: TGTGCCAGCAGTGAAGTGGGGACGTCCTACGAGCAGTACTTC. It codes for CASSEVGTSYEQYF. The V and J genes are TRBV6-1 and TRBJ2-7; D may be TRBD1 or TRBD2 (5 bases each). CDR1 is MNHNS, CDR2 SASEGT, per germline. This CDR3 spans 14 amino acids. Between the trimmed V and J ends, which lost 1 base and 1 base, there was a span of 8 bases.

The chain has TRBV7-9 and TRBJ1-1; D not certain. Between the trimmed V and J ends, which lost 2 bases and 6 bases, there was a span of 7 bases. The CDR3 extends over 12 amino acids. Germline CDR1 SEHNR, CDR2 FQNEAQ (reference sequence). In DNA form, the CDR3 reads TGTGCCAGCAGCTTAAGGGCAGCTGAAGCTTTCTTT. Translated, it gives CASSLRAAEAFF. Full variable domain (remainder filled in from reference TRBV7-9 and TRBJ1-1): DTGVSQNPRHKITKRGQNVTFRCDPISEHNRLYWYRQTLGQGPEFLTYFQNEAQLEKSRLLSDRFSAERPKGSFSTLEIQRTEQGDSAMYLCASSLRAAEAFFGQGTRLTVV.

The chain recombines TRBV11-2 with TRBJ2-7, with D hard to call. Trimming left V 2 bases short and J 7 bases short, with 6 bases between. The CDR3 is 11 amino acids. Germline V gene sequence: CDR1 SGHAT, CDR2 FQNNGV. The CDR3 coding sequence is TGTGCCAGCAGCTTATACGAGGAGCAGTACTTC. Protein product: CASSLYEEQYF.

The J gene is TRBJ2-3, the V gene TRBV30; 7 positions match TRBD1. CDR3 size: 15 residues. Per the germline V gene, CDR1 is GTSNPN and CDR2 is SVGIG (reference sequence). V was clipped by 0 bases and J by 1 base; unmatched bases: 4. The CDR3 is CAWSVLGQGTDTQYF. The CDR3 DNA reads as TGTGCCTGGAGTGTCCTTGGACAGGGCACAGATACGCAGTATTTT.

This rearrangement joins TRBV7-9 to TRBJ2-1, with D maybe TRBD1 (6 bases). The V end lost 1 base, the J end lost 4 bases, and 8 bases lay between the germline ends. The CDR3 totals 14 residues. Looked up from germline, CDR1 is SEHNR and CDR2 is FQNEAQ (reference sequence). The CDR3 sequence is CASSLGTAYNEQFF. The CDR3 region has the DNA TGTGCCAGCAGCTTAGGGACAGCTTACAATGAGCAGTTCTTC.

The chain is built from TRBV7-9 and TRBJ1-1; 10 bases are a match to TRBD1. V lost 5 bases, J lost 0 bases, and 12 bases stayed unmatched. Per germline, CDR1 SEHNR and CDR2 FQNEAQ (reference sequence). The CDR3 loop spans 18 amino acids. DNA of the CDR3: TGTGCCAGCAGCCCCCCTAAGGGGACAGGGGATCTGAACACTGAAGCTTTCTTT. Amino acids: CASSPPKGTGDLNTEAFF.